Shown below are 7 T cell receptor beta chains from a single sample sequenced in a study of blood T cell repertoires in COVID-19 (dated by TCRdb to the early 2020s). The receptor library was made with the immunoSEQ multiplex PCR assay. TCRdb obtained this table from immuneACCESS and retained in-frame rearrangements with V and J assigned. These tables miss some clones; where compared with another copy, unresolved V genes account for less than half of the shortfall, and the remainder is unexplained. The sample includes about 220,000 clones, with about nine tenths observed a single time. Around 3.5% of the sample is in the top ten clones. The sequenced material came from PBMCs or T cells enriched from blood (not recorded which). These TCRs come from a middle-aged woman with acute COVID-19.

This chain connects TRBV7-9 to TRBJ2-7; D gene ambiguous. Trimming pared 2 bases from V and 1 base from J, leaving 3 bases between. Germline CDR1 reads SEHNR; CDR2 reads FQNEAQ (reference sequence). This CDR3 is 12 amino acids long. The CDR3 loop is CASSLSSYEQYV. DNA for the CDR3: TGTGCCAGCAGCTTATCTTCCTACGAGCAGTACGTC.

Here the CDR3 reads CASSLARSYEQYF. The CDR3 bases are TGTGCCAGCAGCTTAGCGAGGTCCTACGAGCAGTACTTC. This sequence joins TRBV11-1 and TRBJ2-7; no clear D gene. This CDR3 has 13 amino acids. Germline V gene data show CDR1 as SGHAT and CDR2 as FQDESV (reference sequence). Trimming left V 0 bases short and J 1 base short, with 4 bases between.

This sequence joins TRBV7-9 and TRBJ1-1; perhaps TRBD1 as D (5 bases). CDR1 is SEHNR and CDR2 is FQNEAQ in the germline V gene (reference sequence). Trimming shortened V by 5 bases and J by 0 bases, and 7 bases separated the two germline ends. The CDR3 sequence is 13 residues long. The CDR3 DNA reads TGTGCCAGCAGCCCGGACATGAACACTGAAGCTTTCTTT. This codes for CASSPDMNTEAFF.

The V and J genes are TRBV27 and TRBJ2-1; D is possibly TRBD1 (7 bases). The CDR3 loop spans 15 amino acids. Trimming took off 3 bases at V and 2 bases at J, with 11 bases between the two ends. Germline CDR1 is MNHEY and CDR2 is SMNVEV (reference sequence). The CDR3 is CASSFSGGTYNEQFF. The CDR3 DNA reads TGTGCCAGCAGTTTCTCAGGGGGGACCTACAATGAGCAGTTCTTC.

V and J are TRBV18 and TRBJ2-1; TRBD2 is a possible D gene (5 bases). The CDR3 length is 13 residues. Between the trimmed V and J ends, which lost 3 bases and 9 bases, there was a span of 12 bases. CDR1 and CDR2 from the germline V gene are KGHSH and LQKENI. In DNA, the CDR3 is TGTGCCAGCTCACCGTCCCGGGGATCTGAGCAGTTCTTC. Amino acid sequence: CASSPSRGSEQFF.

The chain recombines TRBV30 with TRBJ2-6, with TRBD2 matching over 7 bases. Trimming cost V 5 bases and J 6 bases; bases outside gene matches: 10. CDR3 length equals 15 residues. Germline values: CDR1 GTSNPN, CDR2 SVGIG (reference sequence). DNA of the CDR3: TGTGCCTGGTTATTCCGGGGGGTAATGGCCAACGTCCTGACTTTC. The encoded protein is CAWLFRGVMANVLTF.

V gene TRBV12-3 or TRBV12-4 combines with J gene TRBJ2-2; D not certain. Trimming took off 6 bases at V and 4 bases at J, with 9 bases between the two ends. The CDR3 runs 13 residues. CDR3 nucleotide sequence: TGTGCCAGCAGGCCCCCCGGCACCGGGGAGCTGTTTTTT. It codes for CASRPPGTGELFF.